This TCR beta chain is from a study of post-analysis software for immune sequencing data. Study in general: Relapsing-remitting, secondary progressive and progressive-relapsing forms made up the multiple sclerosis disease courses.

Study-wide results and caveats: Relative to controls, patients with multiple sclerosis showed significantly lower normalized Chao1 diversity. F measure grouped same-batch samples tightly together. Controls had lower frequencies than patients of roughly five TRBV segments, which included TRBV5-6, TRBV5-1 and TRBV20-1.

The TCR beta cDNA libraries contained unique molecular identifiers. The source material, about 0.9 to 11 million T cells, gave rise to roughly 500,000 cDNA molecules. TCRdb fed the PCR reads into MiXCR, producing one record per CDR3 protein. Of roughly 800,000 distinct CDR3 sequences in the sample, around 53% were seen once. About this clonotype itself: What it binds is not known.

Germline lookup yields CDR1 DFQATT and CDR2 SNEGSKA (reference sequence). The CDR3 covers 12 residues. V lost 8 bases and J lost 2; bases outside the gene matches: 6. This rearrangement joins TRBV20-1 to TRBJ2-7; 7 bases line up with TRBD1. Sequenced: blood. The clonotype comes from a girl aged 5-17 years with multiple sclerosis. CDR3 DNA: TGCAGTACCGGACAGGACCCCTACGAGCAGTACTTC. Protein: CSTGQDPYEQYF.